The 23 T cell receptor beta chains listed next were all sequenced from one sample in a study of T cell changes during pregnancy in multiple sclerosis. The assay was immunoSEQ multiplex PCR, and TCRdb's table has in-frame clones only and misses some. The sample lists about 36,000 clones, just over 90% occurring once. Sequencing was performed on CD4+ T cells from peripheral blood mononuclear cells, taken after pregnancy. The receptors here all came from a female donor with multiple sclerosis, enrolled in a pregnancy study.

The DNA for the CDR3 is TGTGCCAGCAGCGGAAGACTAGCGGACAATGAGCAGTTCTTC. Translation gives CASSGRLADNEQFF. This chain uses TRBV7-8 with TRBJ2-1; the match to TRBD2 covers 9 bases. Trimming removed 5 bases from V and 5 bases from J; junction bases left unmatched: 4. CDR3 length: 14 residues. CDR1 SGHVS and CDR2 FQNEAQ come from the germline V gene.

The chain joins TRBV23-1 to TRBJ1-2, with D possibly matching TRBD1 (5 bases). TRBV23-1 is an ORF, and what it does is uncertain. V was trimmed by 0 bases and J by 4 bases, leaving 21 bases between them. The CDR3 length is 18 residues. The chain's CDR3 is CASSQSYRIHTPIYGYTF. The CDR3 DNA sequence: TGCGCCAGCAGTCAATCTTACAGGATTCATACGCCAATCTATGGCTACACCTTC.

V is TRBV11-2 and J is TRBJ1-4; TRBD1 aligns across 8 bases. Germline V gene sequence: CDR1 SGHAT, CDR2 FQNNGV. This CDR3 has 15 amino acids. V was clipped by 2 bases and J by 6 bases; unmatched bases: 5. CDR3 coding DNA: TGTGCCAGCAGCTTAATCGCAGGGGGCTATGAAAAACTGTTTTTT. Translated, it gives CASSLIAGGYEKLFF.

This sequence joins TRBV5-1 and TRBJ2-2; 7 nucleotides line up with TRBD2. Germline V lookup: CDR1 SGHRS, CDR2 YFSETQ. The CDR3 contains 16 residues. J was trimmed by 5 bases and V by 6 bases; bases with no gene match: 13. DNA of the CDR3: TGCGCCAGCACCTCCCAAGGACGGGGGGTAACCGGGGAGCTGTTTTTT. It encodes CASTSQGRGVTGELFF.

V gene TRBV6-5 combines with J gene TRBJ2-3; D unclear. V shed 2 bases and J shed 11 bases, with 11 bases lying between them. This CDR3 contains 12 residues. Germline V gives CDR1 MNHEY, CDR2 SVGAGI. This chain's CDR3 is CASSYPSPLQYF. The CDR3 DNA reads as TGTGCCAGCAGTTACCCCTCTCCTCTGCAGTATTTT.

V is TRBV27 and J is TRBJ2-3; possibly TRBD1 for D (5 bases). Germline CDR1 MNHEY, CDR2 SMNVEV (reference sequence). The CDR3 has 13 residues. Trimming pared 5 bases from V and 4 bases from J, leaving 10 bases between. The CDR3 region has the DNA TGTGCCAGCAGTCGGCAGGGCCCAGATACGCAGTATTTT. Translating gives CASSRQGPDTQYF.

The V and J genes are TRBV5-5 and TRBJ2-7; weak D call: TRBD1 (5 bases). Per the germline V gene, CDR1 is SGHKS and CDR2 is YYEKEE (reference sequence). The CDR3 has 12 residues. Trimming stripped 4 bases from V and 7 bases from J, with 12 bases between. CDR3 in amino acids: CASSLPYREQYF. CDR3 nucleotide sequence: TGTGCCAGCAGCCTTCCCTACAGGGAGCAGTACTTC.

The chain couples TRBV5-4 to TRBJ2-2; 9 positions match TRBD1. The CDR3 is made up of 18 amino acids. V trimming: 1 base; J trimming: 3 bases; junction bases outside the gene matches: 10. CDR1 and CDR2 from the germline V gene are SGHNT and YYREEE (reference sequence). The CDR3 coding sequence is TGTGCCAGCAGCTTGAGGGGACAGGGATCTCGTTACACCGGGGAGCTGTTTTTT. It yields the protein CASSLRGQGSRYTGELFF.

The genes are TRBV27 and TRBJ1-1; TRBD1 agrees at 9 bases. The CDR3 is made up of 13 amino acids. Germline values: CDR1 MNHEY, CDR2 SMNVEV (reference sequence). After removal of 4 bases from V and 11 bases from J, the junction contained 8 bases not matched to a gene. The CDR3 is CASSSGQGLVAFF. The DNA for the CDR3 is TGTGCCAGCAGTTCTGGACAGGGGTTAGTGGCTTTCTTT.

Comment on this clone: The sample contains more than one DNA sequence encoding this CDR3. The chain has TRBV5-1 and TRBJ2-7; 8 positions match TRBD1. This CDR3 has 14 residues. Per the germline V gene, CDR1 is SGHRS and CDR2 is YFSETQ. The V segment lost 3 bases and the J segment 0 bases; nucleotides outside the gene matches: 2. The CDR3 DNA sequence: TGCGCCAGCAGCTCCACAGGGGGCTCCTACGAGCAGTACTTC. This codes for CASSSTGGSYEQYF.

The rearrangement uses TRBV7-9 and TRBJ1-5, with a possible D match to TRBD1 (6 bases). Germline V gene lookup returns CDR1 SEHNR and CDR2 FQNEAQ (reference sequence). V lost 5 bases and J lost 5, with 22 bases in between. This CDR3 comprises 17 residues. CDR3 residues: CASSKTTGTTKHQPQHF. The CDR3 nucleotides read TGTGCCAGCAGCAAAACCACAGGGACCACAAAACATCAGCCCCAGCATTTT.

V and J are TRBV5-4 and TRBJ1-1; 11 bases match TRBD1. This CDR3 is built from 16 residues. Trimming took 4 bases from V and 4 from J; bases not matched to a gene: 9. Per germline, CDR1 SGHNT and CDR2 YYREEE (reference sequence). The CDR3 DNA reads as TGTGCCAGCAGCCACTGGACAGGGGGCGGTAGCACTGAAGCTTTCTTT. It specifies CASSHWTGGGSTEAFF.

The chain couples TRBV28 to TRBJ1-1, with D possibly matching TRBD1 (6 bases). Trimming took 10 bases from V and 7 from J, leaving 19 bases between them. CDR1 and CDR2 from the germline V gene are MDHEN and SYDVKM. This CDR3 contains 13 residues. Here the CDR3 reads CATYRSGAREAFF. In DNA form, the CDR3 reads TGTGCCACCTATAGGTCAGGGGCCCGTGAAGCTTTCTTT.

This chain links TRBV11-3 with TRBJ2-1; 8 bases agree with TRBD2. The length of the CDR3 is 18 residues. V dropped 1 base and J dropped 7; count of bases not matched to a gene: 15. The germline V gene has CDR1 SGHNT and CDR2 YENEEA. The CDR3 loop is CASSLGGSGSFFRNEQFF. The CDR3 DNA reads as TGTGCCAGCAGCTTAGGAGGAAGCGGGAGCTTTTTTAGAAATGAGCAGTTCTTC.

The chain carries TRBV7-8 and TRBJ1-4, with D uncertain. Germline CDR1 is SGHVS and CDR2 is FQNEAQ. V was clipped by 5 bases and J by 8 bases, with 24 bases between them. This CDR3 spans 17 amino acids. For the CDR3, the DNA is TGTGCCAGCAGCCTCGGTCCACTTGCTAGCGGTGGAGAAAAACTGTTTTTT. It is translated as CASSLGPLASGGEKLFF.

The genes are TRBV30 and TRBJ2-5, with 8 bases matching TRBD2. The CDR3 sequence is 15 residues long. From germline, CDR1 is GTSNPN and CDR2 SVGIG (reference sequence). J was trimmed by 2 bases and V by 2 bases; bases with no gene match: 7. Here the CDR3 DNA reads TGTGCCTGGAGTCCTGGACTAGCCGTACAAGAGACCCAGTACTTC. It translates to CAWSPGLAVQETQYF.

This clone appeared a single time. This rearrangement joins TRBV10-3 to TRBJ2-5; 7 nucleotides line up with TRBD1. Germline values: CDR1 ENHRY, CDR2 SYGVKD. This CDR3 has 14 residues. Germline trimming cut 3 bases from V and 4 bases from J; bases unmatched to any gene: 5. The CDR3 DNA sequence: TGTGCCATCAGTGACCCAAGACAGGGAGAGACCCAGTACTTC. Protein product: CAISDPRQGETQYF.

The chain uses TRBV5-4 and TRBJ1-4; 9 bases match TRBD1. The V and J ends lost 4 bases and 8 bases, in that order; junction bases with no gene match: 6. The germline V gene has CDR1 SGHNT and CDR2 YYREEE (reference sequence). This CDR3 is 14 amino acids long. CDR3 amino acids: CASSPGQGNEKLFF. The CDR3 DNA reads TGTGCCAGCAGCCCGGGACAGGGAAACGAAAAACTGTTTTTT.

This clone was seen only a few times. The rearrangement joins TRBV2 to TRBJ1-2; maybe TRBD1 (6 bases). The CDR3 loop spans 13 amino acids. The germline V gene encodes CDR1 SNHLY and CDR2 FYNNEI. V was clipped by 6 bases and J by 6 bases, with 14 bases between them. The CDR3 DNA reads TGTGCCAGCAGATTAGGACAGACACATGGCTACACCTTC. Protein sequence: CASRLGQTHGYTF.

This chain links TRBV5-4 with TRBJ2-1; tentatively, D is TRBD2 (6 bases). The V and J ends lost 1 base and 2 bases respectively, with 13 bases between them. Germline CDR1 and CDR2: SGHNT and YYREEE (reference sequence). CDR3 length equals 16 residues. This CDR3 reads CASSLSGGETYNEQFF. The CDR3 nucleotides read TGTGCCAGCAGCTTGTCCGGCGGGGAGACCTACAATGAGCAGTTCTTC.

V gene TRBV28 combines with J gene TRBJ1-1; D gene unclear. Trimming left V 4 bases short and J 2 bases short, with 11 bases between. This CDR3 comprises 14 residues. Germline values: CDR1 MDHEN, CDR2 SYDVKM. The CDR3 sequence: CASSSPAGNTEAFF. CDR3 nucleotide sequence: TGTGCCAGCAGTTCACCCGCGGGAAACACTGAAGCTTTCTTT.

The chain uses TRBV7-6 and TRBJ2-2; possibly TRBD1 for D (6 bases). Trimming cost V 2 bases and J 5 bases, with 6 bases left between them. This CDR3 is 13 amino acids long. The germline V gene has CDR1 SGHVS and CDR2 FNYEAQ. CDR3 sequence (DNA): TGTGCCAGCAGCTTAAGGGGGACCGGGGAGCTGTTTTTT. This translates into CASSLRGTGELFF.

The gene calls are TRBV10-3 and TRBJ2-2; possible D gene TRBD2, 5 bases. The V gene lost 6 bases and the J gene lost 0 bases, with 8 bases spanning the gap. CDR1 ENHRY and CDR2 SYGVKD come from the germline V gene. The CDR3 has 14 residues. The CDR3 DNA sequence: TGTGCCATCAGAATGGACTCGAACACCGGGGAGCTGTTTTTT. This sequence encodes CAIRMDSNTGELFF.